This is a list of T cell receptor beta chains from one sample in a study of T-cell reconstitution after alpha-beta-depleted transplantation in children. TCRdb itself ran the PCR reads through MiXCR, one entry per CDR3 protein. Among 200,000 to 250,000 distinct CDR3 sequences listed, roughly a tenth were seen once. This sample comprised PBMCs from the stem cell graft donor, obtained from the stem cell graft. These receptors originate from a human donor who donated a stem cell graft to a child with acute lymphoblastic leukemia. The CDR3 runs from the conserved cysteine through the conserved F or W. The order of the fields is V gene, CDR3 length, D gene, clone size, J gene, CDR3 DNA, CDR3 protein. A D gene is named only where the DNA matches it firmly. For some rows the clone size is stated as once, few or many, or as a class when expanded; others skip it.

V gene: TRBV20-1
CDR3 length: 15
D gene: -
clone size: -
J gene: TRBJ2-1
CDR3 DNA: TGCAGTGCTACCCCCCAGGGGAGTTCCTACAATGAGCAGTTCTTC
CDR3 protein: CSATPQGSSYNEQFF

V gene: TRBV20-1
CDR3 length: 14
D gene: TRBD1
clone size: -
J gene: TRBJ2-5
CDR3 DNA: TGCAGTGCTGGGGAAGTGACAGGGAGAGTGGCCCAGTACTTC
CDR3 protein: CSAGEVTGRVAQYF

V gene: TRBV11-2
CDR3 length: 18
D gene: -
clone size: few
J gene: TRBJ2-7
CDR3 DNA: TGTGCCAGCTCTCGTGCAAAGGGTCGGGGGGCGCAACCCTACGAGCAGTACTTC
CDR3 protein: CASSRAKGRGAQPYEQYF

V gene: TRBV5-1
CDR3 length: 16
D gene: -
clone size: -
J gene: TRBJ2-5
CDR3 DNA: TGCGCCAGCAGCCCGGCGGTTTCAGGGCCAGGGGAGACCCAGTACTTC
CDR3 protein: CASSPAVSGPGETQYF

V gene: TRBV15
CDR3 length: 16
D gene: -
clone size: -
J gene: TRBJ2-2
CDR3 DNA: TGTGCCACCAGCATGTGGTTCGGGGTGAACACCGGGGAGCTGTTTTTT
CDR3 protein: CATSMWFGVNTGELFF

V gene: TRBV12-3/TRBV12-4
CDR3 length: 14
D gene: -
clone size: many
J gene: TRBJ1-4
CDR3 DNA: TGTGCCAGCAGGGGGATTGGGGTACATGAAAAACTGTTTTTT
CDR3 protein: CASRGIGVHEKLFF

V gene: TRBV5-1
CDR3 length: 12
D gene: -
clone size: many
J gene: TRBJ2-7
CDR3 DNA: TGCGCCAGCAGCTTCCAGGGCTACGAGCAGTACTTC
CDR3 protein: CASSFQGYEQYF

V gene: TRBV21-1
CDR3 length: 12
D gene: -
clone size: many
J gene: TRBJ1-3
CDR3 DNA: TGTGCCAGCAGCAAGGTGGGAAGCACCATATATTTT
CDR3 protein: CASSKVGSTIYF

V gene: TRBV7-9
CDR3 length: 16
D gene: TRBD2
clone size: few
J gene: TRBJ2-7
CDR3 DNA: TGTGCCAGCAGCTTAATCGGGCGGGGGTTCTCCTACGAGCAGTACTTC
CDR3 protein: CASSLIGRGFSYEQYF

V gene: TRBV4-3
CDR3 length: 14
D gene: -
clone size: -
J gene: TRBJ2-3
CDR3 DNA: TGCGCCAGCAGCCAAGAGGCCCGAGAACATACGCAGTATTTT
CDR3 protein: CASSQEAREHTQYF

V gene: TRBV5-4
CDR3 length: 15
D gene: TRBD2
clone size: few
J gene: TRBJ2-1
CDR3 DNA: TGTGCCAGCAGGGGCGGGGGGGCGCCCTACAATGAGCAGTTCTTC
CDR3 protein: CASRGGGAPYNEQFF

V gene: TRBV7-2
CDR3 length: 12
D gene: -
clone size: few
J gene: TRBJ2-2
CDR3 DNA: TGTGCCAGCAGCTTAGACACCGGGGAGCTGTTTTTT
CDR3 protein: CASSLDTGELFF

V gene: TRBV2
CDR3 length: 15
D gene: TRBD1
clone size: -
J gene: TRBJ2-5
CDR3 DNA: TGTGCCAGCAGTGAAGCCGGAAACAGGGGAGAGACCCAGTACTTC
CDR3 protein: CASSEAGNRGETQYF

V gene: TRBV18
CDR3 length: 14
D gene: -
clone size: -
J gene: TRBJ1-4
CDR3 DNA: TGTGCCAGCTCACCGGGCAGGGCTAATGAAAAACTGTTTTTT
CDR3 protein: CASSPGRANEKLFF

V gene: TRBV6-5
CDR3 length: 18
D gene: TRBD1
clone size: many
J gene: TRBJ1-1
CDR3 DNA: TGTGCCAGCAGTTACTCGAGCAGGGGGCTTGCATCGGGCACTGAAGCTTTCTTT
CDR3 protein: CASSYSSRGLASGTEAFF

V gene: TRBV24-1
CDR3 length: 12
D gene: -
clone size: many
J gene: TRBJ2-1
CDR3 DNA: TGTGCCACCAGTGGATCCCCCAATGAGCAGTTCTTC
CDR3 protein: CATSGSPNEQFF

V gene: TRBV7-8
CDR3 length: 13
D gene: -
clone size: many
J gene: TRBJ1-4
CDR3 DNA: TGTGCCAGCAGCTCTATGACGGGCGAAAAACTGTTTTTT
CDR3 protein: CASSSMTGEKLFF

V gene: TRBV7-6
CDR3 length: 16
D gene: -
clone size: -
J gene: TRBJ2-6
CDR3 DNA: TGTGCCAGCAGCCAATTCCGACCGTCTGGGGCCAACGTCCTGACTTTC
CDR3 protein: CASSQFRPSGANVLTF

V gene: TRBV5-1
CDR3 length: 15
D gene: -
clone size: -
J gene: TRBJ1-6
CDR3 DNA: TGCGCCAGCAGCTTGGACAGGCCCTATAATTCACCCCTCCACTTT
CDR3 protein: CASSLDRPYNSPLHF

V gene: TRBV20-1
CDR3 length: 15
D gene: TRBD2
clone size: many
J gene: TRBJ2-1
CDR3 DNA: TGCAGTGCGGTCCTGACTAGCGGGGGGGCGAATGAGCAGTTCTTC
CDR3 protein: CSAVLTSGGANEQFF

V gene: TRBV30
CDR3 length: 11
D gene: -
clone size: few
J gene: TRBJ1-2
CDR3 DNA: TGTGCTTTCCCAGGGGACTATGGCTACACCTTC
CDR3 protein: CAFPGDYGYTF

V gene: TRBV20-1
CDR3 length: 17
D gene: TRBD2
clone size: many
J gene: TRBJ2-3
CDR3 DNA: TGCAGTGCTACAACCAAGATCGGACTAGCGGGGACAGATACGCAGTATTTT
CDR3 protein: CSATTKIGLAGTDTQYF

V gene: TRBV12-3/TRBV12-4
CDR3 length: 12
D gene: -
clone size: -
J gene: TRBJ2-7
CDR3 DNA: TGTGCCAGCAGTCGAGTTACCTACGAGCAGTACTTC
CDR3 protein: CASSRVTYEQYF

V gene: TRBV20-1
CDR3 length: 14
D gene: -
clone size: -
J gene: TRBJ2-2
CDR3 DNA: TGCAGTGCTATGACAACGGGGACCACCGGGGAGCTGTTTTTT
CDR3 protein: CSAMTTGTTGELFF

V gene: TRBV12-3/TRBV12-4
CDR3 length: 14
D gene: TRBD1
clone size: many
J gene: TRBJ1-2
CDR3 DNA: TGTGCCAGCAGTTCGGCCAGGGGGGACTATGGCTACACCTTC
CDR3 protein: CASSSARGDYGYTF

V gene: TRBV20-1
CDR3 length: 12
D gene: -
clone size: many
J gene: TRBJ1-1
CDR3 DNA: TGCAGTGCTCCCGGGAGGGACACTGAAGCTTTCTTT
CDR3 protein: CSAPGRDTEAFF

V gene: TRBV5-1
CDR3 length: 13
D gene: -
clone size: -
J gene: TRBJ1-4
CDR3 DNA: TGCGCCAGCAGTTCGGGACAACATGAAAAACTGTTTTTT
CDR3 protein: CASSSGQHEKLFF

V gene: TRBV18
CDR3 length: 17
D gene: -
clone size: -
J gene: TRBJ1-3
CDR3 DNA: TGTGCCAGCTCACCAAAATCCGCGCTGGCATCTGGAAACACCATATATTTT
CDR3 protein: CASSPKSALASGNTIYF

V gene: TRBV15
CDR3 length: 15
D gene: -
clone size: -
J gene: TRBJ1-2
CDR3 DNA: TGTGCCACCAGCAGAGGGGGTGCTTATCTGGGGGGCTACACCTTC
CDR3 protein: CATSRGGAYLGGYTF

V gene: TRBV27
CDR3 length: 12
D gene: -
clone size: few
J gene: TRBJ1-6
CDR3 DNA: TGTGCCAGCAGTTTAGCCTCTTCACCCCTCCACTTT
CDR3 protein: CASSLASSPLHF

V gene: TRBV5-1
CDR3 length: 14
D gene: -
clone size: -
J gene: TRBJ2-7
CDR3 DNA: TGCGCCAGCAGCATTGGAACCGGGACTCTAGAGCAGTACTTC
CDR3 protein: CASSIGTGTLEQYF